The sequence of this TCR beta chain was determined in a study of siplizumab effects on memory and regulatory T cells. Investigators obtained sequences from unstimulated naive, memory, effector memory and TEMRA subsets in a few donor pairs. Using immunoSEQ multiplex PCR, the repertoire was profiled, and TCRdb retains in-frame clones only, with some absent. The data show about 64,000 clones, around 96% seen once. The sequenced sample was naive CD8+ T cells sorted from blood. The receptor was isolated from a human donor in good health.

Here the CDR3 DNA reads TGCGCCAGCAGCCTGGGCGTTAGCACAGATACGCAGTATTTT. Residues: CASSLGVSTDTQYF. The rearrangement links TRBV4-1 to TRBJ2-3; D is unclear. Trimming pared 4 bases from V and 0 bases from J, leaving 8 bases between. The CDR3 has 14 amino acids. The germline gives CDR1 MGHRA, CDR2 YSYEKL.